The 8 T cell receptor beta chains listed next were all sequenced from one sample in a study of siplizumab effects on memory and regulatory T cells (dated by TCRdb to between 2019 and 2020). Receptors were amplified or captured by the immunoSEQ multiplex PCR assay. The table was pulled from immuneACCESS by TCRdb, which kept in-frame rearrangements only. Such tables lose some clones; where checked, under half of the loss comes from unresolved V genes, and the rest has no known cause. The sample table contains about 98,000 clones; only one count was recorded for around nine tenths of them. Around 1.1% of the sample is taken by the ten largest. Sequenced input: CD4+ T cells sorted from blood. The source is a human donor in good health.

The chain has TRBV28 and TRBJ2-5; D possibly corresponds to TRBD2 (7 bases). The CDR3 contains 14 residues. The germline V and J ends were trimmed by 6 bases and 4 bases, with 15 bases remaining between them. Germline V lookup: CDR1 MDHEN, CDR2 SYDVKM. Here the CDR3 DNA reads TGTGCCAGCAGCCAACGGGCGGGGGCAGAGACCCAGTACTTC. Its protein product is CASSQRAGAETQYF.

The V gene is TRBV4-2, the J gene TRBJ1-2, with D possibly TRBD1 on 5 matching bases. This CDR3 comprises 16 residues. Germline V gives CDR1 LGHNA, CDR2 YNFKEQ. Trimming pared 4 bases from V and 8 bases from J, leaving 23 bases between. The CDR3 region is CASSPYEDNPRGGYTF. The CDR3 nucleotides read TGTGCCAGCAGCCCCTATGAGGACAACCCGAGAGGAGGCTACACCTTC.

The chain combines TRBV6-1 with TRBJ1-1, with D possibly TRBD1 on 5 matching bases. CDR3 length equals 15 residues. The ends were cut back, 2 bases at V and 0 bases at J, with 10 bases in the middle. Germline V CDR1 and CDR2: MNHNS, SASEGT. DNA of the CDR3: TGTGCCAGCAGTGAACAACAGGCCTTGAACACTGAAGCTTTCTTT. It is translated as CASSEQQALNTEAFF.

The V call is TRBV19, the J call TRBJ2-2, with 7 bases that match TRBD2. After removal of 6 bases from V and 8 bases from J, the junction contained 9 bases not matched to a gene. Germline V gene lookup returns CDR1 LNHDA and CDR2 SQIVND (reference sequence). The CDR3 is 14 amino acids. DNA of the CDR3: TGTGCCAGTAGACTAGCGATGTCAACAGGGGAGCTGTTTTTT. Translating gives CASRLAMSTGELFF.

The V call is TRBV9, the J call TRBJ2-6; D is ambiguous. The CDR3 is 15 amino acids. Germline lookup yields CDR1 SGDLS and CDR2 YYNGEE. The V end lost 3 bases, the J end lost 2 bases, and 9 bases lay between the germline ends. The chain's CDR3 is CASSDESTGANVLTF. Here the CDR3 DNA reads TGTGCCAGCAGCGACGAATCGACTGGGGCCAACGTCCTGACTTTC.

The chain has TRBV4-1 and TRBJ2-2, with no clear D. V lost 7 bases, J lost 0 bases, and 21 bases lay in between. CDR1 MGHRA and CDR2 YSYEKL come from the germline V gene. The length of the CDR3 is 18 residues. CDR3 nucleotides: TGCGCCAGCACTACAGCGACGGTGGGTGGACCGAACACCGGGGAGCTGTTTTTT. It specifies CASTTATVGGPNTGELFF.

V gene TRBV2 combines with J gene TRBJ1-2; no clear D gene. Germline CDR1 SNHLY, CDR2 FYNNEI. The CDR3 has 13 residues. Between the trimmed V and J ends, which lost 10 bases and 5 bases, there was a span of 17 bases. The DNA of the CDR3 is TGTGCCACAACGACCCGAAGGGCGTATGGCTACACCTTC. Its protein is CATTTRRAYGYTF. The variable domain in full, with the rest retrieved from reference TRBV2 and TRBJ1-2, is EPEVTQTPSHQVTQMGQEVILRCVPISNHLYFYWYRQILGQKVEFLVSFYNNEISEKSEIFDDQFSVERPDGSNFTLKIRSTKLEDSAMYFCATTTRRAYGYTFGSGTRLTVV.

This chain links TRBV29-1 with TRBJ1-5; 8 bases agree with TRBD1. Germline lookup yields CDR1 SQVTM and CDR2 ANQGSEA. The J segment lost 1 base and the V segment lost 4 bases, leaving 9 bases of the junction unmatched. The length of the CDR3 is 16 residues. The CDR3 reads CSVAGQGGGSNQPQHF. The CDR3 region has the DNA TGCAGCGTTGCAGGACAGGGAGGAGGAAGCAATCAGCCCCAGCATTTT.